The rows below give T cell receptor beta chains drawn from one sample of a study of T cells in tuberculosis. Sequencing was performed with immunoSEQ multiplex PCR; in TCRdb, only in-frame clones are kept and a portion is missing. The sample records 20,000 to 25,000 clones, 95% to 96% being singletons. The sequencing input was PBMCs. Every receptor here comes from a donor aged 10-35 years with latent tuberculosis or without tuberculosis infection. The CDR3 runs from the conserved cysteine through the conserved F or W. D genes are given only for firm matches. The listing skips clone size in some rows; elsewhere it reads once, few, many or a size class.

cdr3_length,clone_size,d_call,j_call,v_call,cdr3_aa,cdr3_nt
13,.,.,TRBJ1-2,TRBV30,CAWISWETYGYTF,TGTGCCTGGATCTCTTGGGAGACCTATGGCTACACCTTC
13,.,.,TRBJ1-1,TRBV29-1,CSVAPMRNTEAFF,TGCAGCGTTGCCCCCATGCGGAACACTGAAGCTTTCTTT
13,.,TRBD1,TRBJ1-1,TRBV2,CASSVAGGTEAFF,TGTGCCAGCAGTGTTGCAGGGGGCACTGAAGCTTTCTTT
15,.,.,TRBJ1-2,TRBV2,CASSDDRFILYGYTF,TGTGCCAGCAGTGATGACAGGTTCATCCTCTATGGCTACACCTTC
14,.,.,TRBJ2-5,TRBV5-1,CASSLGPFQETQYF,TGCGCCAGCAGCTTGGGTCCGTTCCAAGAGACCCAGTACTTC
15,.,TRBD1,TRBJ1-4,TRBV19,CASSKPGQGQEKLFF,TGTGCCAGTAGTAAACCGGGACAGGGCCAGGAAAAACTGTTTTTT
16,.,TRBD1,TRBJ1-3,TRBV5-1,CASSSTTGASGNTIYF,TGCGCCAGCAGCTCAACAACAGGGGCATCTGGAAACACCATATATTTT
13,.,.,TRBJ2-7,TRBV27,CASSPFDSNEQYF,TGTGCCAGCAGTCCCTTCGACTCGAACGAGCAGTACTTC
15,.,TRBD1,TRBJ2-3,TRBV5-1,CASSLDRGSTDTQYF,TGCGCCAGCAGCTTGGACAGGGGAAGCACAGATACGCAGTATTTT
15,.,.,TRBJ1-5,TRBV30,CAWSPGHYSNQPQHF,TGTGCCTGGAGTCCGGGACATTATAGCAATCAGCCCCAGCATTTT
17,.,TRBD2,TRBJ2-2,TRBV4-1,CASTRVLAGANTGELFF,TGCGCCAGCACCCGGGTACTAGCGGGCGCGAACACCGGGGAGCTGTTTTTT
15,.,.,TRBJ1-2,TRBV4-1,CASSQGPEGVDGYTF,TGCGCCAGCAGCCAAGGGCCCGAGGGAGTCGATGGCTACACCTTC
15,.,TRBD1,TRBJ1-1,TRBV4-1,CASSQEEGANTEAFF,TGCGCCAGCAGCCAAGAAGAGGGGGCAAACACTGAAGCTTTCTTT
15,.,.,TRBJ2-7,TRBV5-1,CASSPTQGQVYEQYF,TGCGCCAGCAGCCCTACGCAGGGCCAAGTCTACGAGCAGTACTTC
14,.,.,TRBJ1-2,TRBV15,CATSREPGSYGYTF,TGTGCCACCAGCAGAGAACCGGGTAGCTATGGCTACACCTTC
16,.,.,TRBJ1-5,TRBV6-1,CASSALQEGWGQPQHF,TGTGCCAGCAGTGCCCTACAGGAGGGCTGGGGTCAGCCCCAGCATTTT
15,once,.,TRBJ1-1,TRBV4-1,CASSQGPGRVTEAFF,TGCGCCAGCAGCCAAGGTCCCGGGAGGGTAACTGAAGCTTTCTTT
14,.,.,TRBJ1-1,TRBV7-9,CASSSDRMNTEAFF,TGTGCCAGCAGCTCGGACAGAATGAACACTGAAGCTTTCTTT
14,.,TRBD2,TRBJ2-1,TRBV6-1,CASSVREGGNEQFF,TGTGCCAGCAGTGTCCGGGAGGGTGGGAATGAGCAGTTCTTC